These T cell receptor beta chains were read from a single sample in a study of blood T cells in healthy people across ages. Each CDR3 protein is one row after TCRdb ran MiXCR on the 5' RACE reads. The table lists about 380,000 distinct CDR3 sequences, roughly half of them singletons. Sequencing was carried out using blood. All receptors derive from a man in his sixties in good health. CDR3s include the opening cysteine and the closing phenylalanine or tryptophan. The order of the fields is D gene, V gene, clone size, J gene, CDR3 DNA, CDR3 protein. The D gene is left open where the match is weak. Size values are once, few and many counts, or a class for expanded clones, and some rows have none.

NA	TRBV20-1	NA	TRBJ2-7	TGCAGTGCTAGAGATCATATAGGGCTAGCAGACGAGCAGTACTTC	CSARDHIGLADEQYF
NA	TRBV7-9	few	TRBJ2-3	TGTGCCAGCAGCGAGCGGGCAACAGATACGCAGTATTTT	CASSERATDTQYF
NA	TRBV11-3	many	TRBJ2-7	TGTGCCAGCAGCTTAGGGTCCTTTTTCTACGAGCAGTACTTC	CASSLGSFFYEQYF
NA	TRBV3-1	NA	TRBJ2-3	TGTGCCAGCAGCCTCCAGAGGACTCCGTTGCATACGCAGTATTTT	CASSLQRTPLHTQYF
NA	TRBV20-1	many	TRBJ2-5	TGCAGTGCTACATTGGTACGGGGCGTAGAAGAGACCCAGTACTTC	CSATLVRGVEETQYF
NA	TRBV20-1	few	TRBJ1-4	TGCAGTGCTCTAGGGACCGAGACTTTTAATGAAAAACTGTTTTTT	CSALGTETFNEKLFF
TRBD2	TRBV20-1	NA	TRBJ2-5	TGCAGTGCTAGAGATCGTGCACGGACTAGCGGGAGAGGTGAGCAGTACTTC	CSARDRARTSGRGEQYF
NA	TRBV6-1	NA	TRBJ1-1	TGTGCCACCCTAAGGAGGACTGAAGCTTTCTTT	CATLRRTEAFF
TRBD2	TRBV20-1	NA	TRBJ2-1	TGCAGTGCTAGCGATCCGATCGGGAGGTCCTACAATGAGCAGTTCTTC	CSASDPIGRSYNEQFF
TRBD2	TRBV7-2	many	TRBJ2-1	TGTGCCAGCAGCTTAGTGTCCCAAGGTAGCGGGAGGGGTTCCTACAATGAGCAGTTCTTC	CASSLVSQGSGRGSYNEQFF
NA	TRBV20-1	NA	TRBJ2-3	TGCAGTGCTAGAGCCCCAAAGTCCCGAGGCACAGATACGCAGTATTTT	CSARAPKSRGTDTQYF
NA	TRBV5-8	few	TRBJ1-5	TGTGCCAGCAGCCCGTCTGGACGGAATAATCAGCCCCAGCATTTT	CASSPSGRNNQPQHF
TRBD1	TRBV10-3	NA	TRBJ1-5	TGTGCCATCAGTGAGTCGAGAGTGGGACAGGGTAATCAGCCCCAGCATTTT	CAISESRVGQGNQPQHF
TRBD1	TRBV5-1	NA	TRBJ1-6	TGCGCCAGCAGGGACGTTACAGGGGTTTCACCCCTCCACTTT	CASRDVTGVSPLHF
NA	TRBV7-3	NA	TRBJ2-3	TGTACCAGCAGTCGGGTTGGCGGCACAGATACGCAGTATTTT	CTSSRVGGTDTQYF
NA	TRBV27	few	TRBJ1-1	TGTGCCAGCAGTTTGGCTCAGGTGGGCACTGAAGCTTTCTTT	CASSLAQVGTEAFF
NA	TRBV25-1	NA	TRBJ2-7	TGTGCCAGCAGTTTCGGAGGGGGCTTCTACGAGCAGTACTTC	CASSFGGGFYEQYF
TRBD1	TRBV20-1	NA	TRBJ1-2	TGCAGTGCTAGAAATCGGGGACAGATTAACTATGGCTACACCTTC	CSARNRGQINYGYTF
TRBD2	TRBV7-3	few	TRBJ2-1	TGTGCCAGCAGCTTAAATCCCCCGGGACTAGCATCTCTCAATGAGCAGTTCTTC	CASSLNPPGLASLNEQFF
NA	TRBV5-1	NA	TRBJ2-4	TGCGCCAGCAGCTTGCTTCCGAAAAACATTCGGTACTTC	CASSLLPKNIRYF
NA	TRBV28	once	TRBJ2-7	TGTGCCGGCAGTTCCACCCCTCCACAGGGCTACGAGCAGTACTTC	CAGSSTPPQGYEQYF
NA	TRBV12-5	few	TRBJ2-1	TGTGCTAGTGGTATGGGACCCACTGATGAGCAGTTCTTC	CASGMGPTDEQFF
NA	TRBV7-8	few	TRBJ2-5	TGTGCCAGCAGCCTATCGGGTAATATACAAGAGACCCAGTACTTC	CASSLSGNIQETQYF
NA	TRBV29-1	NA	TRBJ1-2	TGCAGCGTTGATAGGGCCTCCTATGGCTACACCTTC	CSVDRASYGYTF
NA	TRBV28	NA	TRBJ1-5	TGTGCCAGCAGGGACAGAGGCCAGCCCCAGCATTTT	CASRDRGQPQHF
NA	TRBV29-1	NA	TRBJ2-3	TGTAGCGTGACCGGGGGACAACCCGTGAGGGGAGATACGCAGTATTTT	CSVTGGQPVRGDTQYF
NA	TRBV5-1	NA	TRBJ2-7	TGCGCCAGCTCCCAAGCGGACAGCTCCTACGAGCAGTACTTC	CASSQADSSYEQYF
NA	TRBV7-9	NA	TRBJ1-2	TGTGCCAGCAGCGCTGCCGTCGGCCGTGGCTACACCTTC	CASSAAVGRGYTF
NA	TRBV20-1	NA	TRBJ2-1	TGCAGTGCTAGAGATTTGTCCTCCACTACAGGCAACAGTGAGCAGTTCTTC	CSARDLSSTTGNSEQFF
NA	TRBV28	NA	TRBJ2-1	TGTGCCAGCAGCACGGGCGCCCATGAGCAGTTCTTC	CASSTGAHEQFF
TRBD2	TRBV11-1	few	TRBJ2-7	TGTGCCAGCAGGATGGGACTAGCGGAGACCTACGAGCAGTACTTC	CASRMGLAETYEQYF
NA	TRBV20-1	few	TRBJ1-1	TGCAGTGCTAGAGACTGGAAGGCCGTCGAAGCTTTCTTT	CSARDWKAVEAFF
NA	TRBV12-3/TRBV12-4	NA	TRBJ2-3	TGTGCCAGCAGTTTTTCGCAGTTATCCACAGATACGCAGTATTTT	CASSFSQLSTDTQYF
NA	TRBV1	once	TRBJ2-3	TGCACCAGCGGCCAAGTCGGGACTCCCCTGACAGATACGCAGTATTTT	CTSGQVGTPLTDTQYF
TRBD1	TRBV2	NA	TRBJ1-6	TGTGCCAGCAGTGAAATAGCGACAGGGAATTCACCCCTCCACTTT	CASSEIATGNSPLHF
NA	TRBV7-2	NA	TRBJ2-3	TGTGCCAGCAGCTTAGGGGCGGGCAGGGCAGATACGCAGTATTTT	CASSLGAGRADTQYF
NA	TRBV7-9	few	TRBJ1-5	TGTGCCAGCAGCTTAGATGTCCCTCGAGGCAATCAGCCCCAGCATTTT	CASSLDVPRGNQPQHF
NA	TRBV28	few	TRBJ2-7	TGTGCCAGCAGTTTAGGAGGACAGACGTACTTC	CASSLGGQTYF
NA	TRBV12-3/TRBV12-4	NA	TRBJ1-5	TGTGCCTGCAAAAGGCAGGCGGGTCAGCCCCAGCATTTT	CACKRQAGQPQHF
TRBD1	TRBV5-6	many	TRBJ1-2	TGTGCCAGCAGCGCCAGGGACAGGGTGGGGGACACCTTC	CASSARDRVGDTF
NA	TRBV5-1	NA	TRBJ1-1	TGCGCCAGCAGCTCCCATGTGGGCACTGAAGCTTTCTTT	CASSSHVGTEAFF
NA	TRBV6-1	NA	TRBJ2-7	TGTGCCAGCAGTCCTTTGACCCAGGGGTTCCACGAGCAGTACTTC	CASSPLTQGFHEQYF
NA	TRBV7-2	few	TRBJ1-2	TGTGCCAGCAGCCCTCGCGGGCAGTTCTATGGCTACACCTTC	CASSPRGQFYGYTF
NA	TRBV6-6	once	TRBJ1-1	TGTGCCAGCAGTTACGTGCAGGGACTGAACACTGAAGCTTTCTTT	CASSYVQGLNTEAFF
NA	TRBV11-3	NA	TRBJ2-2	TGTGCCAGCAGCTTAGGTCAGGGTTCCGGCGTCCCCGGGGAGCTGTTTTTT	CASSLGQGSGVPGELFF
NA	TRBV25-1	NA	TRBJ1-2	TGTGCCAGCAGTGAACCTGACAGCTATGGCTACACCTTC	CASSEPDSYGYTF
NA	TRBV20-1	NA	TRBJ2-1	TGCAGTGCTAGAGATTCGGATAGGTGGCAGTCCTACAATGAGCAGTTCTTC	CSARDSDRWQSYNEQFF
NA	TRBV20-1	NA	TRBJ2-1	TGCAGTGCTAGAGATGATGGTTTGTACAATGAGCAGTTCTTC	CSARDDGLYNEQFF
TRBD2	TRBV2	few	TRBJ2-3	TGTGCCAGCAGAGAGAGAGCGGGAGGGAGGGGAGATACGCAGTATTTT	CASRERAGGRGDTQYF